Sequencing of this T cell receptor (beta chain) was carried out in a study of identical twins. Study-level findings and limits: Modelling approaches yielded underestimates of out-of-frame TCR alpha sharing between monozygotic twins.

TCRdb independently ran MiXCR on the 5' RACE reads; one entry per CDR3 protein. The sample records 540,000 or so distinct CDR3 sequences, about 20% being singletons. Regarding this clonotype: The antigen is unknown.

Trimming left V 0 bases short and J 1 base short, with 12 bases between. The germline CDR1 and CDR2 sequences are MNHEY and SVGAGI. The CDR3 runs 16 residues. These data were likewise used in another study, on yellow fever vaccine responses in identical twins.

J is TRBJ2-5 and V is TRBV6-5, with D tentatively TRBD2 (6 bases). The sequenced material came from CD4+ T cells sorted from blood. The source of this sequence is a woman between 18 and 30 years old in good health. In DNA form, the CDR3 reads TGTGCCAGCAGTTACTCTTTAGGGACTGCCCAAGAGACCCAGTACTTC. Translated: CASSYSLGTAQETQYF.